The 18 T cell receptor beta chains below come from one sample, sequenced in a study of blood T cell repertoires in COVID-19. Profiling relied on immunoSEQ multiplex PCR, and the TCRdb table lists in-frame clones only, not all of them. The repertoire holds some 300,000 clones, with just under 90% as singletons. Sequencing used peripheral blood. The source of these receptors is a woman in her fifties or sixties with COVID-19, enrolled during active disease.

The CDR3 DNA is TGTGCCAGCTCCCAAGGGGGCGCCGGTCAGCCCCAGCATTTT. Protein: CASSQGGAGQPQHF. The chain joins TRBV18 to TRBJ1-5; TRBD1 agrees at 7 bases. The CDR3 runs 14 residues. With V trimmed by 6 bases and J by 6 bases, 8 bases remained unmatched. Germline assignment: CDR1 KGHSH and CDR2 LQKENI. Looking up the rest from reference TRBV18 and TRBJ1-5 gives the full variable domain: NAGVMQNPRHLVRRRGQEARLRCSPMKGHSHVYWYRQLPEEGLKFMVYLQKENIIDESGMPKERFSAEFPKEGPSILRIQQVVRGDSAAYFCASSQGGAGQPQHFGDGTRLSIL.

The gene calls are TRBV24-1 and TRBJ1-1; D is possibly TRBD1 (5 bases). Trimming took off 0 bases at V and 7 bases at J, with 17 bases between the two ends. Germline values: CDR1 KGHDR, CDR2 SFDVKD. The CDR3 extends over 16 amino acids. CDR3 in amino acids: CATSDLVRVVEGEAFF. The CDR3 bases are TGTGCCACCAGTGATTTGGTCAGGGTAGTGGAGGGTGAAGCTTTCTTT.

The genes are TRBV20-1 and TRBJ2-7; TRBD2 agrees at 10 bases. J was trimmed by 4 bases and V by 3 bases; bases with no gene match: 6. This CDR3 spans 14 amino acids. CDR1 is DFQATT, CDR2 SNEGSKA, per germline (reference sequence). The CDR3 sequence is CSASSGLAVYEQYF. The CDR3 region has the DNA TGCAGTGCTAGTTCTGGACTAGCGGTTTACGAGCAGTACTTC.

This chain joins TRBV30 and TRBJ1-6; D might be TRBD1 (6 bases). The CDR3 contains 15 residues. CDR1 GTSNPN and CDR2 SVGIG come from the germline V gene (reference sequence). Between the trimmed V and J ends, which lost 1 base and 11 bases, there was a span of 18 bases. The CDR3 reads CAWSENREKRPPLHF. CDR3 nucleotide sequence: TGTGCCTGGAGTGAAAACAGGGAGAAAAGACCACCCCTCCACTTT.

This clone was counted only a few times. CDR3 region: CASSSSVREQYF. In DNA form, the CDR3 reads TGTGCCAGCAGTTCCTCAGTTCGGGAGCAGTACTTC. The chain uses TRBV6-2 or TRBV6-3 and TRBJ2-7, with no clear D. V lost 4 bases, J lost 7 bases, and 11 bases lay in between. This CDR3 contains 12 residues. The germline V gene has CDR1 MNHEY and CDR2 SVGEGT.

This clone was seen only once. This CDR3 is CASSLRGLQETQYF. The DNA of the CDR3 is TGCGCCAGCAGCTTGAGGGGGCTCCAAGAGACCCAGTACTTC. The chain couples TRBV5-1 to TRBJ2-5; 7 bases align to TRBD1. Germline values: CDR1 SGHRS, CDR2 YFSETQ. The length of the CDR3 is 14 residues. With 1 base clipped from V and 1 base from J, the junction kept 1 base outside the gene matches. Full variable domain (missing parts from reference TRBV5-1 and TRBJ2-5): KAGVTQTPRYLIKTRGQQVTLSCSPISGHRSVSWYQQTPGQGLQFLFEYFSETQRNKGNFPGRFSGRQFSNSRSEMNVSTLELGDSALYLCASSLRGLQETQYFGPGTRLLVL.

The gene calls are TRBV2 and TRBJ2-2; 11 positions agree with TRBD2. This CDR3 is built from 15 residues. CDR1 and CDR2 from the germline V gene are SNHLY and FYNNEI. Trimming took 5 bases from V and 7 from J; bases not matched to a gene: 6. The CDR3 reads CASSQTSGMVGELFF. The CDR3 DNA sequence: TGTGCCAGCAGTCAGACTAGCGGGATGGTCGGGGAGCTGTTTTTT.

This rearrangement joins TRBV20-1 to TRBJ1-1; TRBD1 agrees at 7 bases. Germline loops: CDR1 DFQATT, CDR2 SNEGSKA (reference sequence). J gave up 5 bases and V 3 bases, and 18 bases lay outside the gene matches. The CDR3 extends over 17 amino acids. The CDR3 reads CSASDPGQASTRTEAFF. The DNA for the CDR3 is TGCAGTGCTAGTGATCCCGGACAGGCGTCAACCCGGACTGAAGCTTTCTTT.

The chain recombines TRBV6-5 with TRBJ1-2; D gene unclear. This CDR3 is built from 14 residues. Germline V gives CDR1 MNHEY, CDR2 SVGAGI. V shed 0 bases and J shed 6 bases, with 11 bases lying between them. The CDR3 sequence is CASSYSRGFDGYTF. As DNA, the CDR3 is TGTGCCAGCAGTTACTCGAGAGGGTTTGATGGCTACACCTTC.

The table lists this clone with a count of one. The CDR3 is CASSPRTSGSGKNIQYF. The CDR3 DNA is TGTGCCAGCAGCCCCCGGACTAGCGGGAGTGGCAAAAACATTCAGTACTTC. The rearrangement uses TRBV11-3 and TRBJ2-4, with TRBD2 identical over 13 bases. CDR1 and CDR2 (germline): SGHNT, YENEEA. The CDR3 totals 17 residues. The trim removed 5 bases at V and 3 bases at J, leaving 7 bases unmatched.

The V and J genes are TRBV27 and TRBJ2-1; 8 bases match TRBD1. The CDR3 has 16 residues. V was pared by 5 bases and J by 8 bases, with 14 bases of the junction left unmatched. Germline values: CDR1 MNHEY, CDR2 SMNVEV (reference sequence). The CDR3 bases are TGTGCCAGCAGTCCACCTCCCGGACAGGGTTTCTATGAGCAGTTCTTC. The encoded protein is CASSPPPGQGFYEQFF.

The rearrangement links TRBV25-1 to TRBJ1-1, with TRBD1 identical over 12 bases. CDR1 and CDR2 (germline): MGHDK, SYGVNS. Trimming removed 8 bases from V and 3 bases from J; junction bases left unmatched: 10. The CDR3 loop spans 16 amino acids. The CDR3 sequence: CASHPRDRGLDTEAFF. For the CDR3, the DNA is TGTGCCAGCCATCCCCGGGACAGGGGGCTGGACACTGAAGCTTTCTTT.

V is TRBV10-2 and J is TRBJ2-3, with 10 bases that match TRBD1. Per germline, CDR1 WSHSY and CDR2 SAAADI. The CDR3 is made up of 14 amino acids. Trimming took 6 bases from V and 3 from J; bases not matched to a gene: 3. The CDR3 spells CASSRTGGTDTQYF. DNA of the CDR3: TGCGCCAGCAGCCGGACAGGGGGAACAGATACGCAGTATTTT.

The rearrangement links TRBV29-1 to TRBJ1-1; 10 bases fit TRBD1. The germline gives CDR1 SQVTM, CDR2 ANQGSEA. V lost 6 bases to trimming and J lost 4 bases; unmatched junction nucleotides: 11. This CDR3 has 15 residues. CDR3 nucleotides: TGCAGCGTCCAACCCGGACAGGGGGATCCCACTGAAGCTTTCTTT. Translation: CSVQPGQGDPTEAFF.

The V gene is TRBV27, the J gene TRBJ2-4; D is perhaps TRBD2 (6 bases). The CDR3 consists of 13 residues. Germline-derived CDR1 and CDR2 are MNHEY and SMNVEV (reference sequence). V was trimmed by 7 bases and J by 8 bases, leaving 15 bases between them. CDR3 sequence reads: CASNKNPGDIQYF. DNA for the CDR3: TGTGCCAGCAACAAGAACCCGGGGGACATTCAGTACTTC.

The chain uses TRBV5-1 and TRBJ2-7; a possible D gene is TRBD2 (5 bases). This CDR3 has 13 residues. Trimming removed 3 bases from V and 6 bases from J, with 13 bases in between. CDR1 and CDR2 from the germline V gene are SGHRS and YFSETQ. The CDR3 region is CASSSSRSGEQYF. The CDR3 nucleotides read TGCGCCAGCAGCTCTAGCCGGAGTGGCGAGCAGTACTTC.

V is TRBV19 and J is TRBJ2-3, with 10 bases fitting TRBD1. The CDR3 contains 14 residues. Germline V gene sequence: CDR1 LNHDA, CDR2 SQIVND (reference sequence). With 6 bases clipped from V and 6 bases from J, the junction kept 6 bases outside the gene matches. CDR3 protein: CASRWGQGSDTQYF. CDR3 nucleotide sequence: TGTGCCAGTAGATGGGGACAGGGGAGCGATACGCAGTATTTT.

The V call is TRBV28, the J call TRBJ1-1; D not resolved. The germline gives CDR1 MDHEN, CDR2 SYDVKM. The CDR3 has 12 residues. V was cut by 6 bases and J by 11 bases, with 16 bases left in between. The CDR3 spells CASSKRGLVAFF. The DNA for the CDR3 is TGTGCCAGCAGCAAACGGGGTCTAGTGGCTTTCTTT.